This T cell receptor beta chain came from a study of cytomegalovirus exposure and HLA in healthy donors. General observations from the study: Reported performance of the classifier showed diagnosis of cytomegalovirus status with high specificity and sensitivity. Sequencing likely caused a cluster of highly shared sequence variants. Later analysis demonstrated an association between a missense DCLRE1C variant and TCR beta V- and J-gene trimming. Some TCR beta chains (over 150 of them) were listed as cytomegalovirus-associated.

Use of 60 Vbeta and 13 Jbeta primers characterized the PCR. Sequenced by immunoSEQ multiplex PCR; TCRdb stores in-frame clones only, minus some. The sample has about 170,000 clones, about four fifths seen once. CDR3 size: 14 residues. Trimming removed 4 bases from V and 4 bases from J; junction bases left unmatched: 7. Germline loops: CDR1 SGHNT, CDR2 YYREEE (reference sequence). With respect to this clone: Antigen specificity is unknown.

Material for sequencing was PBMCs. The chain recombines TRBV5-4 with TRBJ2-5, with TRBD2 matching 7 bases. The receptor's source is a male donor in good health and CMV-seronegative. CDR3 nucleotide sequence: TGTGCCAGCAGCGGGAGGGGACTCCTAGAGACCCAGTACTTC. Translation: CASSGRGLLETQYF.